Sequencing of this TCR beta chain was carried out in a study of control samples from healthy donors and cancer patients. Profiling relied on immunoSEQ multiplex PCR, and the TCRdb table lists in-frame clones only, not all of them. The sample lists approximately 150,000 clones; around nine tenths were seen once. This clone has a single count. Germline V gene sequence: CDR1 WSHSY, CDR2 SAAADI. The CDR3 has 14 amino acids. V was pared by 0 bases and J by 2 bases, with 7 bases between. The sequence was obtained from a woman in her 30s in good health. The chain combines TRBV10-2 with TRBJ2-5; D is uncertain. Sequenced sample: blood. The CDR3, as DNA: TGCGCCAGCAGTGAGTCGGCTAATCAAGAGACCCAGTACTTC. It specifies CASSESANQETQYF.